This entry lists 14 T cell receptor beta chains sequenced from one sample in a study of blood T cells in healthy people across ages. PCR was performed a second time for roughly 7 to 12 cycles using a sample-barcoded 5' primer and a J-beta primer mix. TCRdb re-called the 5' RACE reads through MiXCR, storing one row per CDR3 protein. The table includes roughly 790,000 distinct CDR3 sequences, 35% to 45% detected once. Sequencing was done on a sample of blood. The source is an older woman in good health.

This clonotype was recorded a few times. This sequence joins TRBV10-3 and TRBJ1-2, with 7 positions matching TRBD1. The CDR3 consists of 16 residues. Germline values: CDR1 ENHRY, CDR2 SYGVKD. The V segment lost 1 base and the J segment 0 bases; nucleotides outside the gene matches: 5. For the CDR3, the DNA is TGTGCCATCAGTGAGTTAACAGGGGCCCCTAACTATGGCTACACCTTC. Its protein product is CAISELTGAPNYGYTF.

The chain is built from TRBV12-3 or TRBV12-4 and TRBJ1-5; TRBD1 agrees at 9 bases. This CDR3 is 14 amino acids long. The junction had 4 bases not matched to a gene; V was cut back by 5 bases and J by 5 bases. The CDR3 loop is CASSNRGRDQPQHF. The CDR3 nucleotides are TGTGCCAGCAGTAACAGGGGGCGTGATCAGCCCCAGCATTTT.

The chain links TRBV10-3 to TRBJ2-5; the D is unclear. Germline-derived CDR1 and CDR2 are ENHRY and SYGVKD. The CDR3 length is 12 residues. Trimming took off 3 bases at V and 11 bases at J, with 13 bases between the two ends. CDR3 amino acids: CAISDSHNEQYF. CDR3 nucleotides: TGTGCCATCAGTGACAGCCACAATGAGCAGTACTTC.

The gene calls are TRBV18 and TRBJ1-5; 7 bases are shared with TRBD1. Germline values: CDR1 KGHSH, CDR2 LQKENI. CDR3 length: 18 amino acids. With V trimmed by 4 bases and J by 0 bases, 12 bases remained unmatched. CDR3 protein: CASSLNSPTGISNQPQHF. CDR3 DNA sequence: TGTGCCAGCTCACTTAATTCCCCGACAGGGATTAGCAATCAGCCCCAGCATTTT.

The chain uses TRBV6-6 and TRBJ1-5, with a possible D match to TRBD1 (5 bases). The germline V gene encodes CDR1 MNHNY and CDR2 SVGAGI (reference sequence). V was cut by 6 bases and J by 5 bases, with 14 bases left in between. CDR3 length: 14 residues. CDR3 nucleotides: TGTGCCAGCAGGCCCGGGGGTGTGGATCAGCCCCAGCATTTT. Amino acid sequence: CASRPGGVDQPQHF.

This clonotype was found a few times. The chain has TRBV29-1 and TRBJ1-1; tentative D call: TRBD1 (5 bases). Germline CDR1 SQVTM, CDR2 ANQGSEA. Trimming pared 2 bases from V and 5 bases from J, leaving 12 bases between. The CDR3 loop spans 13 amino acids. The CDR3 spells CSVERNRGTEAFF. The CDR3 DNA sequence: TGCAGCGTTGAAAGGAATAGGGGAACTGAAGCTTTCTTT.

The chain links TRBV15 to TRBJ2-7, with D uncertain. The CDR3 extends over 12 amino acids. CDR1 is LNHNV and CDR2 is YYDKDF in the germline V gene (reference sequence). Trimming pared 4 bases from V and 4 bases from J, leaving 8 bases between. In nucleotides, the CDR3 is TGTGCCACCAGCACCCGGTTGTACGAGCAGTACTTC. Protein: CATSTRLYEQYF.

The chain couples TRBV12-3 or TRBV12-4 to TRBJ2-6; no firm D call. V was cut by 5 bases and J by 5 bases, with 19 bases left in between. The CDR3 length is 17 residues. Here the CDR3 DNA reads TGTGCCAGCAGTGCCACCCGGACCGAGGCTTGGGCCAACGTCCTGACTTTC. This codes for CASSATRTEAWANVLTF.

The CDR3 protein is CASSLIDRDQHF. The CDR3 nucleotides are TGTGCCAGCAGCTTGATAGATCGGGACCAGCATTTT. This chain uses TRBV5-5 with TRBJ1-5; D is uncertain. Trimming removed 1 base from V and 12 bases from J, with 11 bases in between. The CDR3 consists of 12 residues. Germline CDR1 SGHKS, CDR2 YYEKEE (reference sequence).

This clonotype was detected ten times or more. Germline is not matched at one junction end, which may reflect a read error. V and J are TRBV12-3 or TRBV12-4 and TRBJ2-5; D is undetermined. The CDR3 covers 11 residues. The chain's CDR3 is CASSEAETQYF. The DNA of the CDR3 is TGCGCCAGCAGCGAAGCGGAGACCCAGTACTTC.

This clonotype was recorded at least ten times. This chain uses TRBV5-6 with TRBJ2-3; 14 bases are shared with TRBD2. CDR1 is SGHDT and CDR2 is YYEEEE in the germline V gene. The CDR3 sequence is 16 residues long. V lost 4 bases, J lost 7 bases, and 8 bases stayed unmatched. CDR3 sequence reads: CASSPRTSGRMYTQYF. DNA for the CDR3: TGTGCCAGCAGCCCCCGGACTAGCGGGAGGATGTATACGCAGTATTTT.

This chain uses TRBV20-1 with TRBJ2-5; a weak D match, TRBD2 (6 bases). This CDR3 has 14 amino acids. The V end lost 5 bases, the J end lost 4 bases, and 17 bases lay between the germline ends. CDR1 is DFQATT, CDR2 SNEGSKA, per germline (reference sequence). The CDR3 DNA is TGCAGTGCTCCCAGACCGGGGGTCCGAGAGACCCAGTACTTC. The encoded protein is CSAPRPGVRETQYF.

In this sample, this clonotype turned up a few times. CDR3 amino acids: CASSQGWGGRSPSSTGELFF. The CDR3 coding sequence is TGTGCCAGCAGCCAAGGATGGGGGGGGCGATCACCTTCGAGCACCGGGGAGCTGTTTTTT. V gene TRBV3-1 combines with J gene TRBJ2-2; D is possibly TRBD2 (7 bases). Germline assignment: CDR1 LGHDT and CDR2 YNNKEL (reference sequence). There are 20 residues in the CDR3. V was trimmed by 1 base and J by 4 bases, leaving 25 bases between them.

The V gene is TRBV3-1, the J gene TRBJ2-3; the match to TRBD1 covers 11 bases. Unmatched junction bases numbered 7, after V lost 4 bases and J lost 4 bases. The CDR3 is 16 residues long. Germline CDR1 and CDR2: LGHDT and YNNKEL (reference sequence). This chain's CDR3 is CASSLGQGAWADTQYF. CDR3 DNA: TGTGCCAGCAGCCTTGGACAGGGGGCTTGGGCAGATACGCAGTATTTT.